The 20 T cell receptor beta chains presented below share a single source sample, sequenced in a study of T-cell reconstitution after alpha-beta-depleted transplantation in children. Preparation of the TCRbeta library was carried out with unique molecular identifiers. TCRdb re-derived calls from the PCR reads in MiXCR, one entry per CDR3 protein. This table holds around 960,000 distinct CDR3 sequences, about 29% found once. The material was PBMCs, mostly from graft donor cells, obtained 360 days after TCRalphabeta/CD19-depleted stem cell transplant. The receptors were gathered from a boy younger than two who had a stem cell transplant for SCID, so the T cells may come from the graft donor.

This clonotype was detected only once. The V call is TRBV5-1, the J call TRBJ2-7; 8 bases are shared with TRBD1. The CDR3 totals 15 residues. The junction had 7 bases not matched to a gene; V was cut back by 0 bases and J by 5 bases. Germline V gene data show CDR1 as SGHRS and CDR2 as YFSETQ. Here the CDR3 reads CASSLDGQGIHEQYF. DNA of the CDR3: TGCGCCAGCAGCTTGGACGGACAGGGTATCCACGAGCAGTACTTC.

This clonotype was observed a few times. This chain connects TRBV4-3 to TRBJ2-2; 9 bases line up with TRBD2. CDR3 size: 16 residues. Germline lookup yields CDR1 LGHNA and CDR2 YSLEER. Trimming cost V 6 bases and J 6 bases; bases outside gene matches: 11. The CDR3 reads CASRSVGGGAAGELFF. The CDR3 nucleotides read TGCGCCAGCAGATCCGTGGGCGGGGGGGCCGCCGGGGAGCTGTTTTTT.

This clonotype was found a few times. The genes are TRBV5-1 and TRBJ2-7, with D possibly TRBD1 on 5 matching bases. Germline CDR1 is SGHRS and CDR2 is YFSETQ. This CDR3 spans 15 amino acids. The V and J ends lost 0 bases and 3 bases respectively, with 13 bases between them. Here the CDR3 reads CASSLAQGLIYEQYF. The CDR3 DNA sequence: TGCGCCAGCAGCTTGGCCCAGGGTCTAATCTACGAGCAGTACTTC. Based on the CDR3 plus reference TRBV5-1 and TRBJ2-7, the full variable domain is KAGVTQTPRYLIKTRGQQVTLSCSPISGHRSVSWYQQTPGQGLQFLFEYFSETQRNKGNFPGRFSGRQFSNSRSEMNVSTLELGDSALYLCASSLAQGLIYEQYFGPGTRLTVT.

The rearrangement links TRBV20-1 to TRBJ2-5, with D possibly being TRBD2 (6 bases). CDR3 length equals 14 residues. From germline, CDR1 is DFQATT and CDR2 SNEGSKA (reference sequence). The ends were cut back, 2 bases at V and 1 base at J, with 11 bases in the middle. CDR3 loop: CSARLRGTQETQYF. CDR3 sequence (DNA): TGCAGTGCTAGACTCCGGGGGACCCAAGAGACCCAGTACTTC.

The rearrangement links TRBV6-5 to TRBJ2-7; D unclear. The germline V and J ends were trimmed by 6 bases and 3 bases, with 9 bases remaining between them. Germline V gene sequence: CDR1 MNHEY, CDR2 SVGAGI. The CDR3 contains 12 residues. The CDR3, as DNA: TGTGCCAGCAGCTTCGACGGCTACGAGCAGTACTTC. The encoded protein is CASSFDGYEQYF.

The V and J genes are TRBV5-1 and TRBJ2-7; 7 bases match TRBD2. Trimming took 1 base from V and 6 from J; bases not matched to a gene: 7. CDR1 SGHRS and CDR2 YFSETQ come from the germline V gene. This CDR3 spans 14 amino acids. DNA of the CDR3: TGCGCCAGCAGCTTGCGGGGGGTTTCGAGCGAGCAGTACTTC. It codes for CASSLRGVSSEQYF.

CDR3 DNA sequence: TGCGCCAGCAGCCTCGGACAGGGCGGAGGCAATCAGCCCCAGCATTTT. Its translation: CASSLGQGGGNQPQHF. V and J are TRBV5-1 and TRBJ1-5; 8 bases are shared with TRBD1. Trimming took 4 bases from V and 2 from J; bases not matched to a gene: 8. CDR1 and CDR2 from the germline V gene are SGHRS and YFSETQ. The CDR3 spans 16 residues.

This clonotype was detected a few times. J is TRBJ2-2 and V is TRBV4-3; 7 bases agree with TRBD1. Trimming took 1 base from V and 1 from J; bases not matched to a gene: 3. CDR1 LGHNA and CDR2 YSLEER come from the germline V gene. The CDR3 runs 16 residues. CDR3 region: CASSQGQGWNTGELFF. DNA of the CDR3: TGCGCCAGCAGCCAAGGACAGGGCTGGAACACCGGGGAGCTGTTTTTT.

J is TRBJ1-6 and V is TRBV20-1, with D unclear. CDR3 length: 16 amino acids. With 0 bases removed from V and 0 bases from J, the gap between germline ends came to 9 bases. Germline V gives CDR1 DFQATT, CDR2 SNEGSKA (reference sequence). The CDR3: CSARETASSYNSPLHF. The CDR3 nucleotides read TGCAGTGCTAGAGAGACTGCTTCCTCCTATAATTCACCCCTCCACTTT.

Only a few counts were recorded for this clonotype. The chain combines TRBV28 with TRBJ2-3; 7 bases are shared with TRBD1. CDR3 size: 14 residues. V shed 7 bases, J shed 0 bases, and the junction held 4 bases outside the gene matches. The germline V gene has CDR1 MDHEN and CDR2 SYDVKM. DNA for the CDR3: TGTGCCAGCAAACAGGGGTATAGCACAGATACGCAGTATTTT. Protein sequence: CASKQGYSTDTQYF.

V usage is TRBV12-3 or TRBV12-4 and J usage is TRBJ2-3; D remains ambiguous. The V gene lost 3 bases and the J gene lost 5 bases, with 9 bases spanning the gap. This CDR3 is 13 amino acids long. CDR3 amino acids: CASSLIGRDTQYF. CDR3 nucleotide sequence: TGTGCCAGCAGTTTGATCGGAAGAGATACGCAGTATTTT.

A few counts support this clonotype. V gene TRBV6-5 combines with J gene TRBJ2-1; the match to TRBD2 covers 10 bases. Germline V CDR1 and CDR2: MNHEY, SVGAGI. The V segment lost 5 bases and the J segment 7 bases; nucleotides outside the gene matches: 8. This CDR3 contains 15 residues. The CDR3 spells CASSTGLAGVNEQFF. In DNA, the CDR3 is TGTGCCAGCAGTACTGGCCTAGCGGGGGTTAATGAGCAGTTCTTC.

This clonotype was observed a few times. The chain joins TRBV15 to TRBJ1-2; 7 bases map to TRBD1. Germline trimming cut 0 bases from V and 2 bases from J; bases unmatched to any gene: 3. This CDR3 is 15 amino acids long. Germline V gene data show CDR1 as LNHNV and CDR2 as YYDKDF (reference sequence). The DNA for the CDR3 is TGTGCCACCAGCAGAGACAAGACAGGGAACTATGGCTACACCTTC. It specifies CATSRDKTGNYGYTF.

CDR3: CASSSASWETQYF. The CDR3 bases are TGTGCCAGCAGCTCCGCATCCTGGGAGACCCAGTACTTC. The chain links TRBV7-9 to TRBJ2-5; D is uncertain. The germline CDR1 and CDR2 sequences are SEHNR and FQNEAQ (reference sequence). The length of the CDR3 is 13 residues. Trimming removed 4 bases from V and 5 bases from J, with 11 bases in between.

The gene calls are TRBV6-1 and TRBJ2-5, with a tentative D call TRBD1 (5 bases). This CDR3 comprises 18 residues. V was trimmed by 2 bases and J by 5 bases, leaving 24 bases between them. CDR1 MNHNS and CDR2 SASEGT come from the germline V gene. The CDR3 sequence: CASSERKRGPLFGETQYF. The CDR3 DNA follows: TGTGCCAGCAGTGAACGAAAAAGGGGCCCCCTCTTTGGGGAGACCCAGTACTTC.

This clonotype has at least ten counts. The CDR3: CASSFSGGMADTQYF. CDR3 coding DNA: TGTGCCAGCAGTTTCAGCGGGGGGATGGCAGATACGCAGTATTTT. This rearrangement joins TRBV12-3 or TRBV12-4 to TRBJ2-3; 9 nucleotides match TRBD2. There are 15 residues in the CDR3. After removal of 3 bases from V and 4 bases from J, the junction contained 5 bases not matched to a gene.

CDR3 DNA: TGCAGCGTGGGGGAGCACCTTAGCACAGATACGCAGTATTTT. Its protein product is CSVGEHLSTDTQYF. This rearrangement joins TRBV29-1 to TRBJ2-3; D may match TRBD1 or TRBD2 (5 bases each). The CDR3 is 14 amino acids. Germline-derived CDR1 and CDR2 are SQVTM and ANQGSEA. V dropped 6 bases and J dropped 0 bases, with 13 bases sitting between them.

The rearrangement joins TRBV20-1 to TRBJ2-7; the D gene is possibly TRBD2 (6 bases). V was cut by 8 bases and J by 0 bases, with 17 bases left in between. The length of the CDR3 is 14 residues. Germline V gene sequence: CDR1 DFQATT, CDR2 SNEGSKA (reference sequence). The CDR3 loop reads CSCEGSGDSYEQYF. CDR3 bases: TGCAGTTGCGAAGGTAGCGGTGACTCCTACGAGCAGTACTTC.

This clonotype was found a few times. The genes are TRBV20-1 and TRBJ1-3; D ambiguous. The CDR3 is made up of 15 amino acids. V was trimmed by 0 bases and J by 2 bases, leaving 11 bases between them. Per germline, CDR1 DFQATT and CDR2 SNEGSKA (reference sequence). CDR3 nucleotide sequence: TGCAGTGCTAGAGATGCCTCCGGGGCTGGAAACACCATATATTTT. Residues: CSARDASGAGNTIYF.

Only a few counts were recorded for this clonotype. The chain has TRBV28 and TRBJ2-2; D call uncertain. Germline-derived CDR1 and CDR2 are MDHEN and SYDVKM. The V gene lost 8 bases and the J gene lost 6 bases, with 10 bases spanning the gap. The length of the CDR3 is 12 residues. Here the CDR3 reads CASGLRAGELFF. The CDR3 nucleotides are TGTGCCAGCGGGCTACGGGCCGGGGAGCTGTTTTTT.